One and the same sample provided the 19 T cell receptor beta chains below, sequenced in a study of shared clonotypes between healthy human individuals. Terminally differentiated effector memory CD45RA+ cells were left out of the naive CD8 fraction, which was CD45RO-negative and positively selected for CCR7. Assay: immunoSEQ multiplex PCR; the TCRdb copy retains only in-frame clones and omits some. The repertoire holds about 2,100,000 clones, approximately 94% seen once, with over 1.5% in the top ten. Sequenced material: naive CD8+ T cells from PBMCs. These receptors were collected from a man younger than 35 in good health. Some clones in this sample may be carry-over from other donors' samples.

Written as DNA, the CDR3 is TGTGCCAGCACGGGGCTAGCGGGCGGGGAGCTGTTTTTT. Protein sequence: CASTGLAGGELFF. J is TRBJ2-2 and V is TRBV28; 8 nucleotides align to TRBD2. The CDR3 has 13 amino acids. J lost 7 bases, V lost 7 bases, and 5 bases had no gene match. The germline V gene encodes CDR1 MDHEN and CDR2 SYDVKM.

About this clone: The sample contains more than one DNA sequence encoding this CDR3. CDR3 residues: CASSATSGGSYEQYF. CDR3 coding DNA: TGTGCCAGCAGCGCTACTAGCGGGGGCTCCTACGAGCAGTACTTC. The chain combines TRBV9 with TRBJ2-7, with 11 bases matching TRBD2. This CDR3 comprises 15 residues. Germline V gene sequence: CDR1 SGDLS, CDR2 YYNGEE. Trimming took 3 bases from V and 0 from J; bases not matched to a gene: 2.

The CDR3 loop is CASSLGPTSSYNEQFF. The CDR3 nucleotides read TGTGCCAGCAGTTTAGGCCCAACTAGCTCCTACAATGAGCAGTTCTTC. The chain employs TRBV28 and TRBJ2-1; D possibly corresponds to TRBD2 (5 bases). Germline V lookup: CDR1 MDHEN, CDR2 SYDVKM. This CDR3 has 16 residues. Trimming pared 2 bases from V and 0 bases from J, leaving 11 bases between.

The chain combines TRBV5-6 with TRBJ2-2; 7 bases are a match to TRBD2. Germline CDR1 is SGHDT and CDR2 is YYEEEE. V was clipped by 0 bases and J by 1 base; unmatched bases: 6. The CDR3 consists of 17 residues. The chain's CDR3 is CASSLGGRGWNTGELFF. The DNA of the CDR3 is TGTGCCAGCAGCTTGGGCGGGAGAGGATGGAACACCGGGGAGCTGTTTTTT.

The CDR3 protein is CASSQVAGGGTDTQYF. CDR3 nucleotide sequence: TGCGCCAGCAGCCAAGTAGCGGGAGGCGGCACAGATACGCAGTATTTT. The V gene is TRBV4-1, the J gene TRBJ2-3; 10 nucleotides agree with TRBD2. Trimming at V came to 1 base and at J to 1 base, leaving 2 bases not matched to a gene. This CDR3 is built from 16 residues. CDR1 and CDR2 (germline): MGHRA, YSYEKL.

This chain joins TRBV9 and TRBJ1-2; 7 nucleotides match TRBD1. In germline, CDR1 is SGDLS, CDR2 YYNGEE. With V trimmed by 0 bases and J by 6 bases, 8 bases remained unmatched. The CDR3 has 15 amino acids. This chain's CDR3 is CASSVGIQGRDGYTF. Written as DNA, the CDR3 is TGTGCCAGCAGCGTAGGGATACAGGGGAGAGATGGCTACACCTTC.

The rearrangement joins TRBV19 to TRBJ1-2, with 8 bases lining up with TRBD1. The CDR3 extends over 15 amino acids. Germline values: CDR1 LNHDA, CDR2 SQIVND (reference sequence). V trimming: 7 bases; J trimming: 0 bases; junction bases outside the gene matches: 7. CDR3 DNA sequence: TGTGCCAGTAAGACAGGGGATTTTGCTAACTATGGCTACACCTTC. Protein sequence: CASKTGDFANYGYTF.

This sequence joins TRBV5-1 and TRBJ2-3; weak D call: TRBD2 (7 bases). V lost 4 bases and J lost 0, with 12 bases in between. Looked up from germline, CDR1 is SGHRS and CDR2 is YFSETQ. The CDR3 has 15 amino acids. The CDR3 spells CASSVRGPSTDTQYF. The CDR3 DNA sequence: TGCGCCAGCAGCGTGCGGGGGCCTAGCACAGATACGCAGTATTTT.

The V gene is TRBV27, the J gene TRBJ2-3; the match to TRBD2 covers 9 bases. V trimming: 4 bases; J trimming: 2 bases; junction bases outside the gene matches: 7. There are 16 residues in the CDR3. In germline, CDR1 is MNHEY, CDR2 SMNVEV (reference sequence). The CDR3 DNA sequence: TGTGCCAGCAGTTCACCTAGCGGGATCTACACAGATACGCAGTATTTT. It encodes CASSSPSGIYTDTQYF.

DNA for the CDR3: TGTGCCAGCAGCGTAGGCGGGAGTCCCTCCAATGAGCAGTTCTTC. This codes for CASSVGGSPSNEQFF. The chain is built from TRBV9 and TRBJ2-1; 7 bases fit TRBD2. In germline, CDR1 is SGDLS, CDR2 YYNGEE. This CDR3 spans 15 amino acids. V was clipped by 0 bases and J by 6 bases; unmatched bases: 6.

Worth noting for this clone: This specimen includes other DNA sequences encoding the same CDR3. Written as DNA, the CDR3 is TGCGCCAGCAGCCTGGGACAGGGAGTGTACGAGCAGTACTTC. It translates to CASSLGQGVYEQYF. The rearrangement joins TRBV5-1 to TRBJ2-7, with TRBD1 identical over 9 bases. V gave up 4 bases and J gave up 4 bases; unmatched junction bases: 6. Germline lookup yields CDR1 SGHRS and CDR2 YFSETQ. CDR3 length equals 14 residues.

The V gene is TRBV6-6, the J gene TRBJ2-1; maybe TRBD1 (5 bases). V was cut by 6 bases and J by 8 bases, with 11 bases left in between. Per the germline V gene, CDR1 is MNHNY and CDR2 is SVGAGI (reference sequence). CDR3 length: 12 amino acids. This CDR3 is CASRGRLDEQFF. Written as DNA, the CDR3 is TGTGCCAGCAGGGGGCGTCTCGATGAGCAGTTCTTC.

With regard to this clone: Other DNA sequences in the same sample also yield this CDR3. DNA for the CDR3: TGCAGCGTTGAATTGGGGAGCAATCAGCCCCAGCATTTT. It translates to CSVELGSNQPQHF. The chain carries TRBV29-1 and TRBJ1-5; D is unclear. Trimming removed 2 bases from V and 1 base from J, with 6 bases in between. This CDR3 spans 13 amino acids. Looked up from germline, CDR1 is SQVTM and CDR2 is ANQGSEA.

CDR3 in amino acids: CASSDWAHEQYF. Written as DNA, the CDR3 is TGTGCCAGCAGTGACTGGGCCCACGAGCAGTACTTC. This chain connects TRBV2 to TRBJ2-7; D remains ambiguous. The CDR3 spans 12 residues. Germline CDR1 is SNHLY and CDR2 is FYNNEI. V lost 3 bases, J lost 5 bases, and 8 bases lay in between.

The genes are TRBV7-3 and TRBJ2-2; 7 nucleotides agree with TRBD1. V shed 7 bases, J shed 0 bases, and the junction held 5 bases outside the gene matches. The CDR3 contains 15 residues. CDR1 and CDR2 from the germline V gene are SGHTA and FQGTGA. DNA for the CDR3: TGTGCCAGCACCCCGGGGACAGCGAACACCGGGGAGCTGTTTTTT. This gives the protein CASTPGTANTGELFF.

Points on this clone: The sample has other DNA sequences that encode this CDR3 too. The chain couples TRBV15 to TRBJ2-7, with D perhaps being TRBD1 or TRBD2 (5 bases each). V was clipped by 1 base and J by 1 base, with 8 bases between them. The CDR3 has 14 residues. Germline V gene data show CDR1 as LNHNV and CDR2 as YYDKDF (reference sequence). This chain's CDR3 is CATSRGGESYEQYF. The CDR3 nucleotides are TGTGCCACCAGCAGAGGAGGGGAATCCTACGAGCAGTACTTC.

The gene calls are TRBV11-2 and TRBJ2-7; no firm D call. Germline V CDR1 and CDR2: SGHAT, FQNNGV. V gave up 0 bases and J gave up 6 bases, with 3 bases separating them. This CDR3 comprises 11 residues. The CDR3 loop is CASSLDGEQYF. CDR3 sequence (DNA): TGTGCCAGCAGCTTAGACGGCGAGCAGTACTTC.

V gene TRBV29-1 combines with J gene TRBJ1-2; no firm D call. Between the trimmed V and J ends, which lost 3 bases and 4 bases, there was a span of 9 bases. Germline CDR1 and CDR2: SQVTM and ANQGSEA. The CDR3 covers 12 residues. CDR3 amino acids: CSVESRLYGYTF. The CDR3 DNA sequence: TGCAGCGTTGAGTCTCGTCTCTATGGCTACACCTTC. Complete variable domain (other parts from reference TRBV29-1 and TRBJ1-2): SAVISQKPSRDICQRGTSLTIQCQVDSQVTMMFWYRQQPGQSLTLIATANQGSEATYESGFVIDKFPISRPNLTFSTLTVSNMSPEDSSIYLCSVESRLYGYTFGSGTRLTVV.

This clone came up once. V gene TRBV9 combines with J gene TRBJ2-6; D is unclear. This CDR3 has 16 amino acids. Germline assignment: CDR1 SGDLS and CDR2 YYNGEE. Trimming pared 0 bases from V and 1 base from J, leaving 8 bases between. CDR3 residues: CASSVATVSGANVLTF. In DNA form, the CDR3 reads TGTGCCAGCAGCGTAGCTACGGTTTCTGGGGCCAACGTCCTGACTTTC.